Below, 24 T cell receptor beta chains from the same sample are listed, as sequenced in a study of technical replicates of blood from several donors. Using immunoSEQ multiplex PCR, the repertoire was profiled, and TCRdb retains in-frame clones only, with some absent. The table lists tens of thousands of clones, approximately 93% of them singletons, with roughly 0.28% in the top ten. The sample taken for sequencing was T cells isolated from PBMCs. Source of these receptors: a human donor in good health.

The rearrangement joins TRBV11-2 to TRBJ2-1, with 8 bases lining up with TRBD2. CDR1 is SGHAT, CDR2 FQNNGV, per germline. The CDR3 is made up of 16 amino acids. The V gene end was trimmed by 1 base and the J gene end by 2 bases; junction bases not matched to a gene: 4. Here the CDR3 reads CASSLGVLAAYNEQFF. The CDR3 bases are TGTGCCAGCAGCTTAGGAGTACTAGCGGCCTACAATGAGCAGTTCTTC. The variable domain in full, completed from reference TRBV11-2 and TRBJ2-1, reads EAGVAQSPRYKIIEKRQSVAFWCNPISGHATLYWYQQILGQGPKLLIQFQNNGVVDDSQLPKDRFSAERLKGVDSTLKIQPAKLEDSAVYLCASSLGVLAAYNEQFFGPGTRLTVL.

CDR3 protein: CASSPRSGTGNTIYF. The DNA of the CDR3 is TGTGCCAGCAGCCCCAGGTCTGGCACTGGAAACACCATATATTTT. This sequence joins TRBV9 and TRBJ1-3; D is uncertain. The V and J ends lost 4 bases and 2 bases respectively, with 13 bases between them. The CDR3 totals 15 residues. The V gene's germline CDR1 is SGDLS and CDR2 YYNGEE.

The CDR3 region is CASSSLAAQETQYF. The CDR3 coding sequence is TGTGCCAGCAGCAGTCTAGCGGCTCAAGAGACCCAGTACTTC. This chain connects TRBV11-2 to TRBJ2-5; 7 bases align to TRBD2. CDR1 SGHAT and CDR2 FQNNGV come from the germline V gene. The CDR3 runs 14 residues. Trimming took 5 bases from V and 2 from J; bases not matched to a gene: 5.

The chain combines TRBV19 with TRBJ2-1, with 7 positions matching TRBD2. The CDR3 is 16 residues long. From germline, CDR1 is LNHDA and CDR2 SQIVND (reference sequence). V shed 1 base and J 1 base; nucleotides not matched to a gene: 4. The CDR3 sequence: CASSIGGRGSYNEQFF. The DNA of the CDR3 is TGTGCCAGTAGTATAGGTGGGAGGGGTTCCTACAATGAGCAGTTCTTC. Full variable domain (rest looked up from reference TRBV19 and TRBJ2-1): DGGITQSPKYLFRKEGQNVTLSCEQNLNHDAMYWYRQDPGQGLRLIYYSQIVNDFQKGDIAEGYSVSREKKESFPLTVTSAQKNPTAFYLCASSIGGRGSYNEQFFGPGTRLTVL.

In this sample, this clone turned up once. The chain is built from TRBV7-9 and TRBJ1-2; TRBD1 matches at 7 bases. The V gene's germline CDR1 is SEHNR and CDR2 FQNEAQ (reference sequence). V gave up 5 bases and J gave up 0 bases; unmatched junction bases: 9. The CDR3 is made up of 16 amino acids. As DNA, the CDR3 is TGTGCCAGCAGCACTCCCGGACAGGAGACTAACTATGGCTACACCTTC. Amino acid sequence: CASSTPGQETNYGYTF.

The chain employs TRBV7-8 and TRBJ2-3, with D perhaps matching TRBD1 (7 bases). Trimming left V 0 bases short and J 14 bases short, with 15 bases between. This CDR3 spans 13 amino acids. The germline V gene has CDR1 SGHVS and CDR2 FQNEAQ. CDR3 coding DNA: TGTGCCAGCAGCTTAGCGGCCGCAGGGGGGAGGTATTTT. Translation gives CASSLAAAGGRYF.

The genes are TRBV11-2 and TRBJ2-1, with 9 bases aligning to TRBD2. This CDR3 comprises 15 residues. With V trimmed by 0 bases and J by 11 bases, 8 bases remained unmatched. Germline V CDR1 and CDR2: SGHAT, FQNNGV. CDR3 sequence (DNA): TGTGCCAGCAGCTTAGATCGGGCTAGCGGGAACAAGCAGTTCTTC. This sequence encodes CASSLDRASGNKQFF.

This chain connects TRBV19 to TRBJ1-2, with 9 bases lining up with TRBD1. This CDR3 spans 14 amino acids. The germline CDR1 and CDR2 sequences are LNHDA and SQIVND (reference sequence). Unmatched junction bases numbered 5, after V lost 3 bases and J lost 6 bases. CDR3 sequence (DNA): TGTGCCAGTAGTATTCTGGACAGGGGTGATGGCTACACCTTC. Its protein is CASSILDRGDGYTF.

The rearrangement uses TRBV9 and TRBJ2-2; D possibly corresponds to TRBD2 (5 bases). This CDR3 has 14 residues. Trimming stripped 0 bases from V and 5 bases from J, with 8 bases between. Germline-derived CDR1 and CDR2 are SGDLS and YYNGEE. This CDR3 is CASSVGGNTGELFF. CDR3 bases: TGTGCCAGCAGCGTAGGAGGGAATACCGGGGAGCTGTTTTTT.

The chain has TRBV29-1 and TRBJ2-5; TRBD2 might be the D (6 bases). The CDR3 runs 13 residues. Germline lookup yields CDR1 SQVTM and CDR2 ANQGSEA. V gave up 4 bases and J gave up 5 bases, with 14 bases separating them. CDR3 bases: TGCAGCGTTGCCGGGACGGGAGCTGAGACCCAGTACTTC. It translates to CSVAGTGAETQYF.

The chain carries TRBV27 and TRBJ1-1, with a tentative D call TRBD1 (6 bases). Trimming left V 2 bases short and J 8 bases short, with 15 bases between. CDR1 MNHEY and CDR2 SMNVEV come from the germline V gene (reference sequence). The CDR3 has 14 amino acids. The CDR3 coding sequence is TGTGCCAGCAGTTTAACCTACAGGGAGAGGGAAGCTTTCTTT. Translating it yields CASSLTYREREAFF.

The V gene is TRBV27, the J gene TRBJ2-1; 11 nucleotides agree with TRBD1. This CDR3 has 14 residues. Germline-derived CDR1 and CDR2 are MNHEY and SMNVEV (reference sequence). J was trimmed by 8 bases and V by 6 bases; bases with no gene match: 6. CDR3 residues: CASSAGTGGYEQFF. The CDR3 nucleotides read TGTGCCAGCAGCGCCGGGACAGGGGGGTATGAGCAGTTCTTC.

The chain couples TRBV5-1 to TRBJ2-3, with D possibly being TRBD2 (5 bases). The V end was cut by 0 bases, the J end by 8 bases, with 10 bases between. CDR1 and CDR2 (germline): SGHRS, YFSETQ. The CDR3 contains 13 residues. The CDR3 nucleotides read TGCGCCAGCAGCTTGGACCATCGGGGTACGCAGTATTTT. Translation: CASSLDHRGTQYF.

This clone was observed once. The chain uses TRBV18 and TRBJ2-7; TRBD1 agrees at 9 bases. The V and J ends lost 3 bases and 0 bases, in that order; junction bases with no gene match: 15. CDR1 KGHSH and CDR2 LQKENI come from the germline V gene. This CDR3 is 19 amino acids long. The CDR3 region has the DNA TGTGCCAGCTCACCCCAACGTAGGGACGGGACAGGGAGCTCCTACGAGCAGTACTTC. Amino acid sequence: CASSPQRRDGTGSSYEQYF.

This rearrangement joins TRBV25-1 to TRBJ1-1; 9 positions agree with TRBD1. V shed 8 bases, J shed 6 bases, and the junction held 16 bases outside the gene matches. The CDR3 sequence is 16 residues long. Per germline, CDR1 MGHDK and CDR2 SYGVNS. CDR3 sequence reads: CASSRGVGTGISEAFF. The CDR3 nucleotides read TGTGCCAGCTCCAGGGGAGTCGGGACAGGGATTTCTGAAGCTTTCTTT.

The rearrangement uses TRBV12-5 and TRBJ2-2; D may be TRBD1 (6 bases). CDR3 size: 17 residues. Germline-derived CDR1 and CDR2 are LGHNT and FRNRAP. Trimming removed 0 bases at V and 0 bases at J, with 11 bases between. CDR3 nucleotide sequence: TGTGCTAGTGGTTTGGTCGCGACAGGCGCGAACACCGGGGAGCTGTTTTTT. This codes for CASGLVATGANTGELFF.

V gene TRBV6-5 combines with J gene TRBJ2-3, with D tentatively TRBD1 (6 bases). The V gene's germline CDR1 is MNHEY and CDR2 SVGAGI. The CDR3 totals 14 residues. V was clipped by 2 bases and J by 3 bases, with 9 bases between them. The CDR3 protein is CASSYGGGTDTQYF. In DNA, the CDR3 is TGTGCCAGCAGTTACGGGGGCGGGACAGATACGCAGTATTTT.

The chain employs TRBV7-9 and TRBJ2-7; possibly TRBD1 for D (5 bases). V was trimmed by 4 bases and J by 0 bases, leaving 19 bases between them. Germline CDR1 reads SEHNR; CDR2 reads FQNEAQ (reference sequence). The CDR3 runs 17 residues. CDR3 loop: CASSSPFGTTASYEQYF. Written as DNA, the CDR3 is TGTGCCAGCAGCTCCCCTTTCGGTACGACAGCCTCCTACGAGCAGTACTTC.

This clone was seen just once. The chain has TRBV28 and TRBJ2-7; D unclear. The CDR3 covers 14 residues. Trimming removed 1 base from V and 3 bases from J, with 10 bases in between. Germline-derived CDR1 and CDR2 are MDHEN and SYDVKM. In nucleotides, the CDR3 is TGTGCCAGCAGTTTATCGTTCGCGAGCTACGAGCAGTACTTC. Protein product: CASSLSFASYEQYF.

The chain combines TRBV2 with TRBJ2-7; TRBD2 matches 7 bases. Per the germline V gene, CDR1 is SNHLY and CDR2 is FYNNEI. Germline trimming cut 6 bases from V and 1 base from J; bases unmatched to any gene: 3. The CDR3 contains 13 residues. Written as DNA, the CDR3 is TGTGCCAGCAGAGGGACTAATTCCTACGAGCAGTACTTC. Translation gives CASRGTNSYEQYF.

V usage is TRBV28 and J usage is TRBJ2-1; TRBD2 agrees at 10 bases. CDR1 and CDR2 from the germline V gene are MDHEN and SYDVKM. V lost 5 bases to trimming and J lost 6 bases; unmatched junction nucleotides: 7. The CDR3 length is 15 residues. The CDR3 protein is CASSKAGGPINEQFF. As DNA, the CDR3 is TGTGCCAGCAGTAAAGCGGGGGGGCCAATCAATGAGCAGTTCTTC.

V usage is TRBV19 and J usage is TRBJ2-1; 8 bases map to TRBD2. V was clipped by 5 bases and J by 0 bases; unmatched bases: 6. Germline CDR1 reads LNHDA; CDR2 reads SQIVND (reference sequence). CDR3 length equals 16 residues. CDR3 nucleotides: TGTGCCAGTAGTCCCCGAAGCGGGAGCTCCTACAATGAGCAGTTCTTC. Translated, it gives CASSPRSGSSYNEQFF.

The chain is built from TRBV5-5 and TRBJ1-1; TRBD1 is a possible D gene (5 bases). Trimming shortened V by 0 bases and J by 0 bases, and 9 bases separated the two germline ends. CDR1 and CDR2 (germline): SGHKS, YYEKEE (reference sequence). The CDR3 is made up of 15 amino acids. The CDR3 here is CASSLAVGLNTEAFF. DNA for the CDR3: TGTGCCAGCAGCTTGGCCGTGGGGCTGAACACTGAAGCTTTCTTT.

V usage is TRBV19 and J usage is TRBJ2-2; a possible D gene is TRBD1 (6 bases). CDR3 length: 14 amino acids. Trimming cost V 5 bases and J 0 bases, with 7 bases left between them. CDR1 and CDR2 (germline): LNHDA, SQIVND (reference sequence). In DNA form, the CDR3 reads TGTGCCAGTAGTTGGGGGCCGAACACCGGGGAGCTGTTTTTT. Translating gives CASSWGPNTGELFF.